This record covers a single TCR beta chain. Per the germline V gene, CDR1 is SGHDN and CDR2 is FVKESK. The CDR3 sequence is 16 residues long. Trimming took 5 bases from V and 3 from J; bases not matched to a gene: 5. Data came from immunoSEQ multiplex PCR; TCRdb stores just in-frame clones and leaves some out. The top ten hold approximately 4.5% of the sample, which has 100,000 to 150,000 clones, about nine tenths seen once. This record belongs to a study of cytomegalovirus exposure and HLA in healthy donors. This TCR came from a young man in good health and CMV-seropositive. Sequences were obtained from PBMCs. The chain links TRBV14 to TRBJ2-2, with 11 bases lining up with TRBD2. The CDR3 region has the DNA TGTGCCAGCAGCGCCGGGACTAGCGGATACACCGGGGAGCTGTTTTTT. It is translated as CASSAGTSGYTGELFF.